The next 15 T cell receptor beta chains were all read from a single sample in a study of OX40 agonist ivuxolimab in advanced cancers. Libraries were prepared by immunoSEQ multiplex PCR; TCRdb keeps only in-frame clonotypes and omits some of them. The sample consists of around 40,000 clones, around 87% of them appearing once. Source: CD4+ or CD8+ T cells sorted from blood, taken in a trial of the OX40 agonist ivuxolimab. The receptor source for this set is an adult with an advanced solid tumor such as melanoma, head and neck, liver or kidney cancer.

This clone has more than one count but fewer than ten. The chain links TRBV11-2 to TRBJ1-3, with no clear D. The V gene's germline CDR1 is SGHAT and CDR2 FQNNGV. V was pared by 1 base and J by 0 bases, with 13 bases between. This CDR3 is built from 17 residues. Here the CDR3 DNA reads TGTGCCAGCAGCTTAGTGACTGCAGGAACCTCTGGAAACACCATATATTTT. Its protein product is CASSLVTAGTSGNTIYF.

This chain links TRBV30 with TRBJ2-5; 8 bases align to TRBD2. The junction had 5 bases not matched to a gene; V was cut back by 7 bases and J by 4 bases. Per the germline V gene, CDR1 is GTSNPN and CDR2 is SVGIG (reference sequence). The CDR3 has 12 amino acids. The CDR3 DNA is TGTGCCTTGCGGGGGGTAGGAGAGACCCAGTACTTC. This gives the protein CALRGVGETQYF.

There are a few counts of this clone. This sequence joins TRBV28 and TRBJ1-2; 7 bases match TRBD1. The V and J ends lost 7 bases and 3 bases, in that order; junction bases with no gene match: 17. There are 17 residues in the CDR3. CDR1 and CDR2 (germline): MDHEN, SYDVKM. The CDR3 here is CASNRQGVDPGDYGYTF. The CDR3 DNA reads TGTGCCAGCAACCGACAGGGAGTGGACCCTGGGGACTATGGCTACACCTTC.

In DNA, the CDR3 is TGTGCCAGCAGTGACCGAACGGGAGTAGGGACAGATACGCAGTATTTT. Residues: CASSDRTGVGTDTQYF. The chain recombines TRBV2 with TRBJ2-3; possible D gene TRBD2, 6 bases. Looked up from germline, CDR1 is SNHLY and CDR2 is FYNNEI. V lost 3 bases and J 3 bases, leaving 16 bases between the germline ends. This CDR3 comprises 16 residues. Looking up the rest from reference TRBV2 and TRBJ2-3 gives the full variable domain: EPEVTQTPSHQVTQMGQEVILRCVPISNHLYFYWYRQILGQKVEFLVSFYNNEISEKSEIFDDQFSVERPDGSNFTLKIRSTKLEDSAMYFCASSDRTGVGTDTQYFGPGTRLTVL.

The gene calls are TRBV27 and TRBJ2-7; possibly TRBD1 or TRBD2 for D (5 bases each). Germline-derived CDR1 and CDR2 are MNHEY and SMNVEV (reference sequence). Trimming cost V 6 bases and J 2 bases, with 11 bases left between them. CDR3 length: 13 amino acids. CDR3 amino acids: CASRSSGPYEQYF. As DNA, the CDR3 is TGTGCCAGCAGATCGTCGGGGCCCTACGAGCAGTACTTC.

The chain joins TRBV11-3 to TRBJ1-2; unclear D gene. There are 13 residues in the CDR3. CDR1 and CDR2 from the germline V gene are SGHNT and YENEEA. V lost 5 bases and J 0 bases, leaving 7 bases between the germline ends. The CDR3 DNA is TGTGCCAGCAGCCCAAATCCTAACTATGGCTACACCTTC. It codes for CASSPNPNYGYTF.

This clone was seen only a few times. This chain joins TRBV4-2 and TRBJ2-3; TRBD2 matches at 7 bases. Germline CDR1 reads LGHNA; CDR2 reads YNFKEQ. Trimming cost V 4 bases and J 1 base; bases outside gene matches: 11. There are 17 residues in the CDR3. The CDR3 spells CASSPIDAGEGTDTQYF. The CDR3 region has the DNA TGTGCCAGCAGCCCCATAGATGCGGGAGAGGGCACAGATACGCAGTATTTT.

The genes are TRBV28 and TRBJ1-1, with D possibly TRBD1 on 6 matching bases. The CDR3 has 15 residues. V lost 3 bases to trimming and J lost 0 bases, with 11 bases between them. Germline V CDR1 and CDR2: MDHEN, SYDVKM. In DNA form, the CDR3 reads TGTGCCAGCAGTTTTCAGGGGATTGTGAACACTGAAGCTTTCTTT. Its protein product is CASSFQGIVNTEAFF. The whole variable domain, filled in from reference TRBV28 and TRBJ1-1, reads DVKVTQSSRYLVKRTGEKVFLECVQDMDHENMFWYRQDPGLGLRLIYFSYDVKMKEKGDIPEGYSVSREKKERFSLILESASTNQTSMYLCASSFQGIVNTEAFFGQGTRLTVV.

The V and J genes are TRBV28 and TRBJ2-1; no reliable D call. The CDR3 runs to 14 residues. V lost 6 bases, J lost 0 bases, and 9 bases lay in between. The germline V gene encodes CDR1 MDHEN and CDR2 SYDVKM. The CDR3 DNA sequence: TGTGCCAGCAGCATAGAGAGCTCCTACAATGAGCAGTTCTTC. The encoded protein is CASSIESSYNEQFF.

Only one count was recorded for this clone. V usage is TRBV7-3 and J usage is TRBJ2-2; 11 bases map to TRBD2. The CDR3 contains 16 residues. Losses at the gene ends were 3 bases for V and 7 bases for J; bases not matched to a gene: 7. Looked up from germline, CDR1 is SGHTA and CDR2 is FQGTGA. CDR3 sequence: CASSFGASGRNGELFF. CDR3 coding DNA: TGTGCCAGCAGCTTTGGGGCTAGCGGGAGGAACGGGGAGCTGTTTTTT. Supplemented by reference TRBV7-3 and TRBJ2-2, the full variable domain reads GAGVSQTPSNKVTEKGKYVELRCDPISGHTALYWYRQSLGQGPEFLIYFQGTGAADDSGLPNDRFFAVRPEGSVSTLKIQRTERGDSAVYLCASSFGASGRNGELFFGEGSRLTVL.

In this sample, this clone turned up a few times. The CDR3 sequence: CASSLGGPPSYNEQFF. The CDR3 DNA sequence: TGTGCCAGCAGTTTGGGGGGGCCGCCTTCCTACAATGAGCAGTTCTTC. V gene TRBV11-3 combines with J gene TRBJ2-1, with TRBD2 as a possible D gene (7 bases). Deletions cut 6 bases from V and 1 base from J, with 16 bases between. Germline lookup yields CDR1 SGHNT and CDR2 YENEEA. The CDR3 is 16 amino acids.

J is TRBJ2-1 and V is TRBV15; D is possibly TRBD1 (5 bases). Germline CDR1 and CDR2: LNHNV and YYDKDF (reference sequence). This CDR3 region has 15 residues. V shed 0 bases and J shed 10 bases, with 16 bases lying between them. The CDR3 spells CATSREDKRTEEQFF. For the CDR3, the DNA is TGTGCCACCAGCAGAGAGGACAAGAGGACGGAGGAGCAGTTCTTC. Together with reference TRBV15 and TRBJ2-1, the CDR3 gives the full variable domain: DAMVIQNPRYQVTQFGKPVTLSCSQTLNHNVMYWYQQKSSQAPKLLFHYYDKDFNNEADTPDNFQSRRPNTSFCFLDIRSPGLGDTAMYLCATSREDKRTEEQFFGPGTRLTVL.

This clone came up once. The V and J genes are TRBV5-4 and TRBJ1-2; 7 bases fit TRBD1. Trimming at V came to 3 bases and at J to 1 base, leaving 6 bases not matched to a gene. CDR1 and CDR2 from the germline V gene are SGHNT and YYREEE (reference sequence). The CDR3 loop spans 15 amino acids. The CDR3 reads CASSSGTDGNYGYTF. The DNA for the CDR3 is TGTGCCAGCAGCTCGGGGACAGACGGTAACTATGGCTACACCTTC.

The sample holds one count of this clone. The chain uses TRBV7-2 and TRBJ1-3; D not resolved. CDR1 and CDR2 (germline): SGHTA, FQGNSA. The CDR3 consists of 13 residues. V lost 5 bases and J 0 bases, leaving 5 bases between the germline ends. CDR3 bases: TGTGCCAGCAGCCCCCTCTCTGGAAACACCATATATTTT. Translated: CASSPLSGNTIYF.

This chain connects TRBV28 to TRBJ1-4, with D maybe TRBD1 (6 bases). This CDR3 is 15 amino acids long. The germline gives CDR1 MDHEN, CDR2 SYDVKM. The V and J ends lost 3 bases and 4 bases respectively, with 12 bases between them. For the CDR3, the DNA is TGTGCCAGCAGTTTGGCAGGGGCACGTAATGAAAAACTGTTTTTT. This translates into CASSLAGARNEKLFF.